Listed below are T cell receptor beta chains from one sample, sequenced in a study of T cell repertoires in cytomegalovirus infection. The antigens these receptors bind are not known. MiXCR, applied by TCRdb to the reads, yields one record per CDR3 protein. This table holds hundreds of thousands of distinct CDR3 sequences, about 30% found once. The sample in question was cultured PBMCs, obtained from culture after CMV antigen stimulation. The receptors originated from a human donor in good health (CMV status not recorded). Some clones in this sample may be carry-over from other donors' samples. CDR3s include the opening cysteine and the closing phenylalanine or tryptophan. D genes are given only for firm matches. Clone size is stated in some rows and not others, as once, few, many or a class when expanded.

V	J	size	D	DNA	CDR3
TRBV10-3	TRBJ2-1	few	TRBD2	TGTGCCATCAGAGTAGCGGGAACCTACAATGAGCAGTTCTTC	CAIRVAGTYNEQFF
TRBV7-2	TRBJ1-2	many	.	TGTGCCAGCAGCTTCGGGGTCAACTATGGCTACACCTTC	CASSFGVNYGYTF
TRBV20-1	TRBJ2-3	few	.	TGCAGTGCCATCCCCCCCGATACTAGCACAGATACGCAGTATTTT	CSAIPPDTSTDTQYF
TRBV7-8	TRBJ2-4	few	.	TGTGCCAGCAGCCCCTTCCCTGGTCCGGGGCCCAAAAACATTCAGTACTTC	CASSPFPGPGPKNIQYF
TRBV7-2	TRBJ1-6	many	.	TGTGCCAGCAGCTTAGATCGGTATTATTCACCCCTCCACTTT	CASSLDRYYSPLHF
TRBV7-2	TRBJ2-3	few	TRBD2	TGTGCCAGCAGTTCTCCGGGACTAGCGGGGGGGCGGGTCACAGATACGCAGTATTTT	CASSSPGLAGGRVTDTQYF
TRBV6-1	TRBJ2-7	.	TRBD2	TGTGCCAGCAGTGGGGGTAGCGGGGGCACCTACTACGAGCAGTACTTC	CASSGGSGGTYYEQYF
TRBV7-8	TRBJ1-2	many	.	TGTGCCAGCAGCGGCCAGGCCAACTATGGCTACACCTTC	CASSGQANYGYTF
TRBV19	TRBJ2-6	.	.	TGTGCCAGTAGTATTTCTACAGTAACTTATTCTGGGGCCAACGTCCTGACTTTC	CASSISTVTYSGANVLTF
TRBV4-3	TRBJ2-1	few	TRBD1	TGCGCCAGCAGCCGCTACGGCCGGGACAGCTACAATGAGCAGTTCTTC	CASSRYGRDSYNEQFF
TRBV9	TRBJ2-1	.	.	TGTGCCAGCAGCGTAGAGCCGGGGGCGAATGAGCAGTTCTTC	CASSVEPGANEQFF
TRBV12-3/TRBV12-4	TRBJ1-5	few	.	TGTGCCAGCAGGGAGCCTGGGAGCAATCAGCCCCAGCATTTT	CASREPGSNQPQHF
TRBV27	TRBJ1-4	.	.	TGTGCCAGCAGCAGCCGGGGGCGAGGGGGGGAAAAACTGTTTTTT	CASSSRGRGGEKLFF
TRBV5-6	TRBJ1-5	.	.	TGTGCCAGCAGCTTACGGTTTGACAATCAGCCCCAGCATTTT	CASSLRFDNQPQHF
TRBV11-3	TRBJ2-2	few	.	TGTGCCAGCTCGGCACGGAACACCGGGGAGCTGTTTTTT	CASSARNTGELFF
TRBV20-1	TRBJ2-1	.	TRBD2	TGCAGTGCTAGAGCTAGCGGGAGGGCCATCGATGAGCAGTTCTTC	CSARASGRAIDEQFF